The 24 T cell receptor beta chains below were found in one sample sequenced in a study of blood T cell repertoires in COVID-19. TCRdb keeps only in-frame clones here, not all; method: immunoSEQ multiplex PCR. This sample has under 200,000 clones; approximately 91% occur once, and the top ten carry 2% to 3%. Material for sequencing was peripheral blood. Receptor source: a man between 18 and 29 years old with acute or convalescent COVID-19.

This chain links TRBV7-9 with TRBJ2-5, with D possibly matching TRBD1 (6 bases). The CDR3 has 14 residues. Germline loops: CDR1 SEHNR, CDR2 FQNEAQ (reference sequence). V was cut by 0 bases and J by 4 bases, with 9 bases left in between. CDR3 nucleotides: TGTGCCAGCAGCTTAGCCTCAGGGGCAGAGACCCAGTACTTC. Translation gives CASSLASGAETQYF.

This clone was found once. The rearrangement links TRBV5-1 to TRBJ2-2; 9 nucleotides line up with TRBD2. Germline loops: CDR1 SGHRS, CDR2 YFSETQ. The V segment lost 3 bases and the J segment 4 bases; nucleotides outside the gene matches: 10. The length of the CDR3 is 17 residues. CDR3 DNA sequence: TGCGCCAGCAGCTCCGGGGCTAGCGGGATAGGCACCGGGGAGCTGTTTTTT. It encodes CASSSGASGIGTGELFF. The whole variable domain, filled in from reference TRBV5-1 and TRBJ2-2, reads KAGVTQTPRYLIKTRGQQVTLSCSPISGHRSVSWYQQTPGQGLQFLFEYFSETQRNKGNFPGRFSGRQFSNSRSEMNVSTLELGDSALYLCASSSGASGIGTGELFFGEGSRLTVL.

The rearrangement joins TRBV6-5 to TRBJ1-4, with 11 bases identical to TRBD1. From germline, CDR1 is MNHEY and CDR2 SVGAGI. After removal of 6 bases from V and 14 bases from J, the junction contained 11 bases not matched to a gene. This CDR3 spans 14 amino acids. DNA of the CDR3: TGTGCCAGCAGCCCGGGACAGGGGGAGGGAAACCTGTTTTTT. Translation: CASSPGQGEGNLFF.

The chain joins TRBV27 to TRBJ2-3; TRBD1 matches 10 bases. Trimming took 3 bases from V and 7 from J; bases not matched to a gene: 19. CDR1 is MNHEY, CDR2 SMNVEV, per germline (reference sequence). The CDR3 runs 19 residues. CDR3 sequence (DNA): TGTGCCAGCAGTTTTCGGTACCGGGCCGGGACAGGGGAAGTCCATACGCAGTATTTT. Its translation is CASSFRYRAGTGEVHTQYF.

The J gene is TRBJ1-4, the V gene TRBV6-1, with TRBD1 matching 9 bases. Germline V CDR1 and CDR2: MNHNS, SASEGT. V trimming: 4 bases; J trimming: 0 bases; junction bases outside the gene matches: 9. This CDR3 is built from 18 residues. The CDR3 DNA is TGTGCCAGCAGTGGCTCCGGGACAGGGACTCCAACTAATGAAAAACTGTTTTTT. Protein sequence: CASSGSGTGTPTNEKLFF.

As for this clone: The junction differs from germline at one of its ends, possibly a read error. The V gene is TRBV5-8, the J gene TRBJ2-2, with a weak D call TRBD2 (6 bases). The germline CDR1 and CDR2 sequences are SGHTS and YDEGEE. CDR3 length equals 16 residues. The CDR3 DNA sequence: TGTGCCAGCAGCTTGGGTTGGGCGGGGAACGCCGGGGAGCTGTTTTTT. Translated, it gives CASSLGWAGNAGELFF.

This chain connects TRBV6-5 to TRBJ1-1; 8 nucleotides match TRBD1. The V segment lost 6 bases and the J segment 1 base; nucleotides outside the gene matches: 1. The CDR3 length is 13 residues. The germline V gene encodes CDR1 MNHEY and CDR2 SVGAGI. CDR3 region: CASSTGGNTEAFF. CDR3 DNA sequence: TGTGCCAGCAGCACAGGGGGGAACACTGAAGCTTTCTTT.

The count of this clone is one. This chain links TRBV20-1 with TRBJ1-2; D is uncertain. Germline V gene sequence: CDR1 DFQATT, CDR2 SNEGSKA (reference sequence). The CDR3 is 11 amino acids. The V end lost 3 bases, the J end lost 6 bases, and 8 bases lay between the germline ends. The CDR3 DNA sequence: TGCAGTGCTAGTCCCGAGAATGGCTACACCTTC. Protein: CSASPENGYTF.

J is TRBJ2-2 and V is TRBV11-2; unclear D gene. V was cut by 5 bases and J by 2 bases, with 15 bases left in between. The CDR3 contains 16 residues. CDR1 is SGHAT and CDR2 is FQNNGV in the germline V gene. CDR3 sequence reads: CASSATGRKNTGELFF. CDR3 DNA sequence: TGTGCCAGCAGCGCGACGGGTCGGAAAAACACCGGGGAGCTGTTTTTT.

V is TRBV28 and J is TRBJ1-4; 8 nucleotides agree with TRBD1. This CDR3 spans 16 amino acids. The V gene's germline CDR1 is MDHEN and CDR2 SYDVKM. The V and J ends lost 3 bases and 3 bases, in that order; junction bases with no gene match: 6. The CDR3: CASSFPRQGSNEKLFF. The CDR3 bases are TGTGCCAGCAGTTTCCCTAGACAGGGGTCTAATGAAAAACTGTTTTTT.

This clone turned up a few times. The chain couples TRBV27 to TRBJ2-7; TRBD1 agrees at 10 bases. V lost 2 bases, J lost 3 bases, and 10 bases stayed unmatched. Germline CDR1 reads MNHEY; CDR2 reads SMNVEV (reference sequence). The CDR3 contains 17 residues. This chain's CDR3 is CASSLKPRTGGHYEQYF. CDR3 nucleotides: TGTGCCAGCAGTTTAAAGCCCCGGACAGGGGGACACTACGAGCAGTACTTC.

This chain connects TRBV4-1 to TRBJ1-3; D is possibly TRBD1 (5 bases). CDR1 is MGHRA and CDR2 is YSYEKL in the germline V gene. CDR3 length: 15 residues. The V end lost 4 bases, the J end lost 4 bases, and 14 bases lay between the germline ends. This CDR3 is CASSPSPGLGNTIYF. The DNA of the CDR3 is TGCGCCAGCAGCCCAAGCCCGGGACTCGGAAACACCATATATTTT.

This chain joins TRBV5-1 and TRBJ2-2; weak D call: TRBD1 (5 bases). The germline gives CDR1 SGHRS, CDR2 YFSETQ. The CDR3 length is 17 residues. V shed 1 base and J shed 5 bases, with 18 bases lying between them. The CDR3 spells CASSLLLPQQGTGELFF. The CDR3 coding sequence is TGCGCCAGCAGCTTGTTGTTACCCCAGCAGGGAACCGGGGAGCTGTTTTTT.

V usage is TRBV6-1 and J usage is TRBJ2-5, with 10 bases fitting TRBD2. J was trimmed by 2 bases and V by 1 base; bases with no gene match: 1. This CDR3 has 15 residues. Germline assignment: CDR1 MNHNS and CDR2 SASEGT. The CDR3 loop reads CASSEGAGGQETQYF. The CDR3 nucleotides read TGTGCCAGCAGTGAAGGAGCGGGGGGGCAAGAGACCCAGTACTTC.

This chain uses TRBV19 with TRBJ2-5; 8 positions agree with TRBD1. CDR3 size: 14 residues. Per the germline V gene, CDR1 is LNHDA and CDR2 is SQIVND (reference sequence). V gave up 3 bases and J gave up 5 bases; unmatched junction bases: 5. This CDR3 reads CASSIAGGGETQYF. CDR3 DNA: TGTGCCAGTAGTATCGCAGGGGGCGGGGAGACCCAGTACTTC. Using reference TRBV19 and TRBJ2-5 for the parts outside the CDR3, the full variable domain is DGGITQSPKYLFRKEGQNVTLSCEQNLNHDAMYWYRQDPGQGLRLIYYSQIVNDFQKGDIAEGYSVSREKKESFPLTVTSAQKNPTAFYLCASSIAGGGETQYFGPGTRLLVL.

The chain couples TRBV5-1 to TRBJ1-1; 10 bases match TRBD1. The CDR3 totals 13 residues. Germline CDR1 reads SGHRS; CDR2 reads YFSETQ. V shed 5 bases and J 8 bases; nucleotides not matched to a gene: 6. The CDR3 nucleotides are TGCGCCAGCAGACCCGGGACAGGGGACGAAGCTTTCTTT. This encodes CASRPGTGDEAFF.

This clone has only one observation. CDR3 sequence (DNA): TGTGCCAGCAGCATATCACAGGGACGGGGCTATAATTCACCCCTCCACTTT. Protein sequence: CASSISQGRGYNSPLHF. This sequence joins TRBV13 and TRBJ1-6; maybe TRBD1 (6 bases). Germline lookup yields CDR1 PRHDT and CDR2 FYEKMQ (reference sequence). V lost 5 bases to trimming and J lost 3 bases, with 17 bases between them. The CDR3 runs to 17 residues. The whole variable domain, filled in from reference TRBV13 and TRBJ1-6, reads AAGVIQSPRHLIKEKRETATLKCYPIPRHDTVYWYQQGPGQDPQFLISFYEKMQSDKGSIPDRFSAQQFSDYHSELNMSSLELGDSALYFCASSISQGRGYNSPLHFGNGTRLTVT.

This chain links TRBV5-6 with TRBJ1-2, with TRBD1 identical over 7 bases. The germline V gene encodes CDR1 SGHDT and CDR2 YYEEEE. The CDR3 sequence is 15 residues long. The junction had 5 bases not matched to a gene; V was cut back by 0 bases and J by 3 bases. This CDR3 reads CASSLDRGVDYGYTF. For the CDR3, the DNA is TGTGCCAGCAGCTTGGACAGGGGAGTCGACTATGGCTACACCTTC. The variable domain in full, with the rest retrieved from reference TRBV5-6 and TRBJ1-2, is DAGVTQSPTHLIKTRGQQVTLRCSPKSGHDTVSWYQQALGQGPQFIFQYYEEEERQRGNFPDRFSGHQFPNYSSELNVNALLLGDSALYLCASSLDRGVDYGYTFGSGTRLTVV.

The V gene is TRBV6-4, the J gene TRBJ2-1; 10 bases fit TRBD2. CDR1 is MRHNA and CDR2 is SNTAGT in the germline V gene. This CDR3 comprises 15 residues. With V trimmed by 5 bases and J by 4 bases, 5 bases remained unmatched. CDR3 loop: CASSSSGGGYNEQFF. For the CDR3, the DNA is TGTGCCAGCAGTTCAAGCGGGGGGGGGTACAATGAGCAGTTCTTC.

The chain carries TRBV6-5 and TRBJ1-4, with D unclear. The V and J ends lost 8 bases and 0 bases respectively, with 7 bases between them. The CDR3 has 13 amino acids. Germline V gives CDR1 MNHEY, CDR2 SVGAGI. The CDR3 region is CASRRATNEKLFF. The CDR3 coding sequence is TGTGCCAGCCGTCGTGCAACTAATGAAAAACTGTTTTTT.

CDR3 bases: TGTGCCAGCAGCCAAGGGACTAGCGGGAGGGCCGGGGGAGAGACCCAGTACTTC. Its translation is CASSQGTSGRAGGETQYF. This chain joins TRBV4-2 and TRBJ2-5; 15 bases are shared with TRBD2. This CDR3 spans 18 amino acids. Germline values: CDR1 LGHNA, CDR2 YNFKEQ. The V segment lost 1 base and the J segment 4 bases; nucleotides outside the gene matches: 7.

J is TRBJ1-4 and V is TRBV10-1, with D perhaps TRBD1 (6 bases). The length of the CDR3 is 15 residues. V lost 4 bases, J lost 8 bases, and 17 bases lay in between. In germline, CDR1 is WNHNN, CDR2 SYGVQD (reference sequence). The DNA for the CDR3 is TGCGCCAGCAGTGGGGACATCGAGGGGGACGAAAAACTGTTTTTT. Its translation is CASSGDIEGDEKLFF.

This sequence joins TRBV7-7 and TRBJ2-2; TRBD2 matches at 7 bases. This CDR3 is 16 amino acids long. CDR1 SSHAT and CDR2 FNYEAQ come from the germline V gene (reference sequence). Unmatched junction bases numbered 2, after V lost 0 bases and J lost 1 base. The CDR3 DNA reads as TGTGCCAGCAGCTTAGCGGGCGGGGGGAACACCGGGGAGCTGTTTTTT. Amino acids: CASSLAGGGNTGELFF.

V gene TRBV19 combines with J gene TRBJ1-3, with 7 bases lining up with TRBD1. With 5 bases clipped from V and 2 bases from J, the junction kept 6 bases outside the gene matches. The CDR3 is made up of 15 amino acids. CDR1 is LNHDA and CDR2 is SQIVND in the germline V gene (reference sequence). CDR3 nucleotides: TGTGCCAGTAGTTCACAGGGGTATGCTGGAAACACCATATATTTT. Protein: CASSSQGYAGNTIYF.